This TCR beta chain originates from a study of technical replicates of blood from several donors. Method: immunoSEQ multiplex PCR; TCRdb's copy keeps in-frame clones and lacks some. The table has 74,000 or so clones, roughly 96% seen once. Germline-derived CDR1 and CDR2 are LGHNA and YSLEER. V was cut by 1 base and J by 6 bases, with 12 bases left in between. CDR3 length: 15 amino acids. The receptor was derived from a human donor in good health. The sample taken for sequencing was T cells isolated from PBMCs. V and J are TRBV4-3 and TRBJ2-2; D gene ambiguous. The CDR3 bases are TGCGCCAGCAGCCAAGCGCGTGTCAGGTCCGGGGAGCTGTTTTTT. Its translation is CASSQARVRSGELFF.